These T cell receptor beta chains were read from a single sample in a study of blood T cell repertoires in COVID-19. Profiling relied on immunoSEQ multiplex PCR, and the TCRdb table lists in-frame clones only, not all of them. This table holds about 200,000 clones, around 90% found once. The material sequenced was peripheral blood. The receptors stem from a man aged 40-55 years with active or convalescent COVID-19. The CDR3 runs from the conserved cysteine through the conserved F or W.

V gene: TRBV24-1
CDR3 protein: CATSGQALGTDTQYF

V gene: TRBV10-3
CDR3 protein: CAISPTATNEKLFF

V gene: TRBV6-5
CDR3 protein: CASSRQVDYGYTF

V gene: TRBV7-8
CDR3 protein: CASSPQDRGASRVYGYTF

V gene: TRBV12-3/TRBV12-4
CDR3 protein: CASNSGTGNEQYF

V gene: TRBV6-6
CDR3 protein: CASTLYGSYEQYF

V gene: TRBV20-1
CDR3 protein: CSASGRAGPEQFF

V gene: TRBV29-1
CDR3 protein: CSVNKNTEAFF

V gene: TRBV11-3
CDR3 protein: CASSPGTGTGELFF

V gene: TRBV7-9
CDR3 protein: CASSLGVKRGLQNSPLHF

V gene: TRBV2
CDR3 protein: CASSEATGRNTGELFF

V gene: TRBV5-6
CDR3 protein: CASSLGQIKHYGYTF

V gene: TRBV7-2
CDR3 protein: CASKLKDTQYF

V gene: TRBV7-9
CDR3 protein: CASSPGQLSYEQYF

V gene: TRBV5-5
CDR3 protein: CASSEPHRQGFNSAEAFF

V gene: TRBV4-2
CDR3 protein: CASSQVQGHYEQYF

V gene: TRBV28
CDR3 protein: CASSSSRTGHMYEQYF

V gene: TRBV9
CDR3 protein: CASSVGPSTDTQYF

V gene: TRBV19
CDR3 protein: CASSPTGLLSNQPQHF

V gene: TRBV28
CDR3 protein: CASSSSGTGGNQPQHF

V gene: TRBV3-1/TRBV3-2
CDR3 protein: CASSQGRLNTEAFF

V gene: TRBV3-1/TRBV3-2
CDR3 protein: CASSQAPLAADNQPQHF

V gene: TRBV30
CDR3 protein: CACSPLAGGTDTQYF

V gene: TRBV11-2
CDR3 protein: CASSLDGINSPLHF

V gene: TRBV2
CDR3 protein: CASSEVPGQGSYEQYF

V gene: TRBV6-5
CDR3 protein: CASSSRESEAFF

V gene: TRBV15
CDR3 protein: CATSRDGRAGDPQETQYF

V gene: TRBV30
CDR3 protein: CAWRGAYGTYNEQFF

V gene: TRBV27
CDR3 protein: CASSPNRGARHTEAFF